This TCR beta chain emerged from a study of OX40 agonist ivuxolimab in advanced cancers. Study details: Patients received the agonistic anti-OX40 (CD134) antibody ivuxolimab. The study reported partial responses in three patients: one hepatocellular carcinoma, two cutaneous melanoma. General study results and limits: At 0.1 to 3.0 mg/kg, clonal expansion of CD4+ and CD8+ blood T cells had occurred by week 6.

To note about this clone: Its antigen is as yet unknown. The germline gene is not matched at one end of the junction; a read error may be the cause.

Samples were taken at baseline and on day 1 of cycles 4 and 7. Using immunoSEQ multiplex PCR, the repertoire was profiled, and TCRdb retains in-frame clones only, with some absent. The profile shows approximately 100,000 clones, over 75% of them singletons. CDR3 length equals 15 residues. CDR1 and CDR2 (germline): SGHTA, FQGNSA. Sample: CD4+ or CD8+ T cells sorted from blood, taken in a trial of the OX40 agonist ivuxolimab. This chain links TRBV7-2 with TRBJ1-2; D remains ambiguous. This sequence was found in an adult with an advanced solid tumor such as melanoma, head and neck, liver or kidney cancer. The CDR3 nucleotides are TGTGCCAGCAGCACCTTCACTGTTGGCAGCGATGGTTACACCTTC. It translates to CASSTFTVGSDGYTF.